The rows below give T cell receptor beta chains drawn from one sample of a study of shared clonotypes between healthy human individuals. TCRdb keeps only in-frame clones here, not all; method: immunoSEQ multiplex PCR. The table lists fewer than 1.6 million clones, 98% of them singletons. Sequencing used naive CD4+ T cells sorted from blood. The origin of the receptors is a man between 25 and 39 years old in good health. CDR3s include the opening cysteine and the closing phenylalanine or tryptophan. The order of the fields is clone size, J gene, V gene, CDR3 protein. The size field is filled for only some rows; it gives once, few, many or a size class.

>.|TRBJ2-2|TRBV11-2
CASSPTGSNTGELFF
>.|TRBJ1-5|TRBV25-1
CASSVYQFNQPQHF
>.|TRBJ2-7|TRBV19
CASTPGQNSYEQYF
>.|TRBJ2-3|TRBV30
CAWSVRYTQYF
>once|TRBJ1-5|TRBV4-3
CASSQGYREINQPQHF
>.|TRBJ1-2|TRBV27
CASRPQGVYGYTF
>.|TRBJ1-2|TRBV5-1
CASSLAGRGDGYTF
>.|TRBJ2-2|TRBV19
CASSQTGGTGELFF
>once|TRBJ2-2|TRBV27
CASSLSQGPATGELFF
>.|TRBJ2-3|TRBV13
CASSLGTGVTDTQYF
>once|TRBJ1-5|TRBV6-5
CASRDSSNQPQHF
>.|TRBJ1-5|TRBV2
CASSGGQGGRQPQHF
>once|TRBJ1-2|TRBV2
CASSDTGVYGYTF
>.|TRBJ1-4|TRBV15
CATRTDYFRGQGREKLFF
>once|TRBJ2-1|TRBV19
CASKVAGGSYNEQFF
>once|TRBJ1-1|TRBV7-9
CASKSDLAFF
>.|TRBJ2-7|TRBV19
CASSIGGRDREGLASYSYEQYF
>.|TRBJ2-7|TRBV6-5
CASRIGQGSYEQYF
>.|TRBJ2-7|TRBV18
CASSDGWYSSYEQYF
>.|TRBJ1-4|TRBV9
CASNHQGDAEKLFF
>.|TRBJ1-1|TRBV5-1
CASSVEQGAGTEAFF
>.|TRBJ2-7|TRBV28
CASSRGTHYEQYF
>.|TRBJ2-3|TRBV28
CASSLTSDTQYF
>.|TRBJ1-1|TRBV5-1
CASSLDYRTGSVNTEAFF
>.|TRBJ1-5|TRBV19
CASSIPDRRSNQPQHF
>.|TRBJ2-5|TRBV4-1
CASSQDRTSGSGETQYF
>.|TRBJ2-2|TRBV2
CASRWTFANTGELFF
>.|TRBJ1-5|TRBV10-3
CAISGDRGQPQHF
>.|TRBJ2-7|TRBV14
CASSHIAGGSYEQYF
>.|TRBJ2-2|TRBV5-1
CASSRQGNSGELFF
>.|TRBJ2-5|TRBV9
CASSVATHQETQYF
>.|TRBJ2-1|TRBV7-9
CASSLEGLAVDEQFF
>.|TRBJ2-2|TRBV6-1
CASRTTGELFF
>.|TRBJ2-3|TRBV5-1
CASSRRGEFTDTQYF
>.|TRBJ2-3|TRBV28
CASSFWRDTQYF
>.|TRBJ2-1|TRBV10-3
CAISDLGLAGGPKRGGEQFF
>.|TRBJ2-7|TRBV7-9
CASSSTDGSKPYEQYF
>.|TRBJ2-1|TRBV2
CASRERERNEQFF
>.|TRBJ1-5|TRBV19
CASKPRGGVQPQHF
>.|TRBJ2-5|TRBV5-4
CASSRPSGEVAQYF
>.|TRBJ2-2|TRBV18
CASSPNEETGELFF
>.|TRBJ1-2|TRBV7-2
CASRLHPDRGVSDHYGYTF
>.|TRBJ2-3|TRBV15
CATSRDGPNSADTQYF
>.|TRBJ2-2|TRBV11-2
CASTTWGLDTGELFF
>.|TRBJ2-3|TRBV5-6
CASSLGLAGGDTQYF
>once|TRBJ2-5|TRBV20-1
CSAHYAKREDF
>.|TRBJ2-7|TRBV19
CASGNRLGSGYEQYF
>.|TRBJ2-5|TRBV14
CASSRQLQETQYF
>.|TRBJ2-1|TRBV9
CASSVDGGSYNEQFF
>.|TRBJ2-2|TRBV5-4
CASSNTGELFF
>.|TRBJ2-1|TRBV6-1
CASLGSGNNEQFF
>.|TRBJ2-2|TRBV4-1
CASSQAVARTVLDTGELFF
>.|TRBJ1-1|TRBV7-9
CASMMGVGTEAFF
>.|TRBJ2-3|TRBV5-1
CASSSPDSTDTQYF
>once|TRBJ2-3|TRBV7-9
CASSPLGGGTDTQYF
>.|TRBJ2-1|TRBV29-1
CSVPGPLHEQFF
>.|TRBJ2-2|TRBV9
CASSLAGETGELFF
>.|TRBJ1-2|TRBV7-2
CASSLEAGGFYGYTF
>.|TRBJ2-1|TRBV18
CASSPDVGRAYNEQFF
>.|TRBJ2-3|TRBV7-3
CASSMGLAGATDTQYF